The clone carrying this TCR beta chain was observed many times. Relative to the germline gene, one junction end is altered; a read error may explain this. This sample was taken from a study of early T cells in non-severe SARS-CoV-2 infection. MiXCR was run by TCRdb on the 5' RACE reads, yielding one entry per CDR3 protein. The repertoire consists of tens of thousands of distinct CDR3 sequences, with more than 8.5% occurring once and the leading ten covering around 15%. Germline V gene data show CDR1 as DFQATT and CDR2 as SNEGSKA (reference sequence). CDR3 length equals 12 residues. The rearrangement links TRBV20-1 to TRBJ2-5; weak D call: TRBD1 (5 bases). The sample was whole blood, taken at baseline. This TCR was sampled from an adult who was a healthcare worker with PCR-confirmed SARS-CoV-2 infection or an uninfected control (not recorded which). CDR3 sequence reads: CSALDTQGTQYF. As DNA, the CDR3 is TGCAGTGCTTTGGACACTCAAGGGACCCAGTACTTC.